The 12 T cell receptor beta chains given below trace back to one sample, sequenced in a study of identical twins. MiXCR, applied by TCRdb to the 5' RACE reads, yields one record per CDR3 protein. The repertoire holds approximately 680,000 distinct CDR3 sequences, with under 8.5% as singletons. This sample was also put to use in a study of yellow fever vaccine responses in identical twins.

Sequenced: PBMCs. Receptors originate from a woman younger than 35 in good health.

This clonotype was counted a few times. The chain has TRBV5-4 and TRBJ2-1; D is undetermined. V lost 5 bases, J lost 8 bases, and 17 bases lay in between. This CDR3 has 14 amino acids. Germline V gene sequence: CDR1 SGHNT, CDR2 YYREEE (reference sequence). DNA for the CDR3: TGTGCCAGCAGACTTGGCCAGGCTGGGGATGAGCAGTTCTTC. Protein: CASRLGQAGDEQFF.

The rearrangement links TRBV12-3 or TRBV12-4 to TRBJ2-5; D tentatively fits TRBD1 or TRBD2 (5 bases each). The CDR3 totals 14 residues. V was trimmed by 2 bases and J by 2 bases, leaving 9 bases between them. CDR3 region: CASSLNGGQETQYF. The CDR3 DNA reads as TGTGCCAGCAGTTTAAATGGGGGTCAAGAGACCCAGTACTTC.

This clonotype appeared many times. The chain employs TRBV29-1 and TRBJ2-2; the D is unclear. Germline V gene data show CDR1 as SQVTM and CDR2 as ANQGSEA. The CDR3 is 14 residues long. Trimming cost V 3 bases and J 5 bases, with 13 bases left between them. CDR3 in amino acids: CSVEYGVGTGELFF. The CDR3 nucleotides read TGCAGCGTTGAGTACGGAGTGGGGACCGGGGAGCTGTTTTTT.

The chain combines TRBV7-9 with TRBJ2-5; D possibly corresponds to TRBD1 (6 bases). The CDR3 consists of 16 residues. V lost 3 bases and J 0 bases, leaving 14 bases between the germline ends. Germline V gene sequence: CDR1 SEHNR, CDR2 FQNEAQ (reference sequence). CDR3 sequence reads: CASSFDRQENQETQYF. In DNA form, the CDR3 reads TGTGCCAGCAGCTTCGACAGGCAGGAGAACCAAGAGACCCAGTACTTC. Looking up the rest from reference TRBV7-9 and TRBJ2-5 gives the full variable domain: DTGVSQNPRHKITKRGQNVTFRCDPISEHNRLYWYRQTLGQGPEFLTYFQNEAQLEKSRLLSDRFSAERPKGSFSTLEIQRTEQGDSAMYLCASSFDRQENQETQYFGPGTRLLVL.

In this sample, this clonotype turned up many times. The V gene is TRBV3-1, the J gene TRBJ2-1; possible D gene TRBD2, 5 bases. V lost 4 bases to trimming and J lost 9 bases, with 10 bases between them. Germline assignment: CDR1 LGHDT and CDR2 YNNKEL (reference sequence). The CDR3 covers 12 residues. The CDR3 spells CASSPDFTEQFF. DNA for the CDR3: TGTGCCAGCAGCCCGGACTTCACTGAGCAGTTCTTC.

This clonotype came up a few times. CDR3 amino acids: CATSDSPLSTDTQYF. The CDR3 nucleotides are TGTGCCACCAGTGACAGTCCGCTTAGCACAGATACGCAGTATTTT. The V call is TRBV24-1, the J call TRBJ2-3; D unclear. The CDR3 is made up of 15 amino acids. Germline assignment: CDR1 KGHDR and CDR2 SFDVKD. The ends were cut back, 4 bases at V and 0 bases at J, with 10 bases in the middle.

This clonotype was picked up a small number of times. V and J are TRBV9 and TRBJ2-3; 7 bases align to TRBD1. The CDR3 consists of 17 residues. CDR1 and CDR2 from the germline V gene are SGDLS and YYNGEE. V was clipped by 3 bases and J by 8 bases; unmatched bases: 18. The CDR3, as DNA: TGTGCCAGCAGCGAGCTACACAAGGGGGCTGTTGACGGTACGCAGTATTTT. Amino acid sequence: CASSELHKGAVDGTQYF.

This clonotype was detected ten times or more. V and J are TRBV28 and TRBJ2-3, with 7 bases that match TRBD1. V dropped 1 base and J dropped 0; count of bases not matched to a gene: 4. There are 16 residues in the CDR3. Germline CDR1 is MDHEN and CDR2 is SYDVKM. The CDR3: CASSLSRQGSTDTQYF. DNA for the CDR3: TGTGCCAGCAGTTTATCCCGACAGGGAAGCACAGATACGCAGTATTTT.

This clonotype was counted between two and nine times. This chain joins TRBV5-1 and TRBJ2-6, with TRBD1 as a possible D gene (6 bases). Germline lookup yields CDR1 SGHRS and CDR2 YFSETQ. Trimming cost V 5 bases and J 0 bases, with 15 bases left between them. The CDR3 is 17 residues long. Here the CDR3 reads CASRRDRPLSGANVLTF. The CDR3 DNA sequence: TGCGCCAGCAGAAGAGACAGGCCTCTCTCTGGGGCCAACGTCCTGACTTTC.

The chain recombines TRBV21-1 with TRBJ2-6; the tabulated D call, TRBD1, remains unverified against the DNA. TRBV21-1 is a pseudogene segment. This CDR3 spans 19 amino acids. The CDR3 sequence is CASSKTGVQLSSGANVLTF. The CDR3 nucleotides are TGTGCCAGCAGCAAAACCGGGGTGCAGCTATCCTCTGGGGCCAACGTCCTGACTTTC.

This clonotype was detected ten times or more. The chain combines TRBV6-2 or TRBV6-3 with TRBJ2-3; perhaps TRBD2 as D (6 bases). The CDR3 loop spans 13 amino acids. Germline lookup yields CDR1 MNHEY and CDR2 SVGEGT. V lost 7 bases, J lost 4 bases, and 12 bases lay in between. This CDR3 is CASNMGGPDTQYF. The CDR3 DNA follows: TGTGCCAGCAATATGGGGGGACCAGATACGCAGTATTTT.

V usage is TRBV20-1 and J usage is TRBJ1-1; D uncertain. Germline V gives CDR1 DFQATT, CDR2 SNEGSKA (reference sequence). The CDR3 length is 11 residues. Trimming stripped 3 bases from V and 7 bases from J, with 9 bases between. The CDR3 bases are TGCAGTGCTAGCCCCCGAGTTGAAGCTTTCTTT. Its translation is CSASPRVEAFF.